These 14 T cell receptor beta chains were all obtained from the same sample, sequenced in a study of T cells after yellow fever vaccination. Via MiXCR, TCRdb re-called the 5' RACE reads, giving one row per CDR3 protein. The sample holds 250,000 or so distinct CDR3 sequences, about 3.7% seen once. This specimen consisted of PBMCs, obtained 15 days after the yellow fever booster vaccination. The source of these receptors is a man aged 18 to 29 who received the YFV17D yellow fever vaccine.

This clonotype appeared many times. CDR3 sequence (DNA): TGCAGTGCTAGTGGTCCCCCTGGCTACACCTTC. Amino acids: CSASGPPGYTF. The rearrangement links TRBV20-1 to TRBJ1-2; no clear D. This CDR3 comprises 11 residues. Germline CDR1 is DFQATT and CDR2 is SNEGSKA (reference sequence). The germline V and J ends were trimmed by 3 bases and 7 bases, with 9 bases remaining between them.

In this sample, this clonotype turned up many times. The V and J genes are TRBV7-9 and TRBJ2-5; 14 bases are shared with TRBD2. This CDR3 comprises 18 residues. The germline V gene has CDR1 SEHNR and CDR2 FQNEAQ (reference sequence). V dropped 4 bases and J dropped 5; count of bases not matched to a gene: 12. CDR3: CASSSLRPTSGGAETQYF. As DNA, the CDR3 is TGTGCCAGCAGCTCCCTACGCCCGACTAGCGGGGGGGCGGAGACCCAGTACTTC.

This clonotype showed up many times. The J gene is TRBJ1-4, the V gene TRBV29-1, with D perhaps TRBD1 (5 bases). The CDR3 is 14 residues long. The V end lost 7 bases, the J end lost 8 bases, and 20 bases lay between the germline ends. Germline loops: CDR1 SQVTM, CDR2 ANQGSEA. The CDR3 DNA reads TGCAGCGGGAGTCAGGGTCTCAAGGAAGAAAAACTGTTTTTT. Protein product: CSGSQGLKEEKLFF.

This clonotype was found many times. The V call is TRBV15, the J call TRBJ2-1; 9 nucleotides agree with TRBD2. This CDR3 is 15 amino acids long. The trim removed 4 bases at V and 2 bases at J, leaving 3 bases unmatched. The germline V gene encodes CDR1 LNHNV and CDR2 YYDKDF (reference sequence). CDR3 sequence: CATSTRTSAYNEQFF. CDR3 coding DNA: TGTGCCACCAGCACTCGGACTAGCGCCTACAATGAGCAGTTCTTC.

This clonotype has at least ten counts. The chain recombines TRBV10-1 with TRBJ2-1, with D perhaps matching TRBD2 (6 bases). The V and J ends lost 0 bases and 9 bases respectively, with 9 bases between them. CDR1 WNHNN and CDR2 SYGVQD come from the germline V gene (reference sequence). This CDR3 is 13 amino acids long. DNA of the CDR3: TGCGCCAGCAGTGAGTCGGGGCGGGGTGAGCAGTTCTTC. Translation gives CASSESGRGEQFF.

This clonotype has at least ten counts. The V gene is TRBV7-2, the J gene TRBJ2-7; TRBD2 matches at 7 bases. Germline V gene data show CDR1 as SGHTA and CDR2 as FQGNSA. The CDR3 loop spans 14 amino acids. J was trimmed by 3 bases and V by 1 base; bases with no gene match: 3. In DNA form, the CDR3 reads TGTGCCAGCAGCTTAGAGCGGGATTACTACGAGCAGTACTTC. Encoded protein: CASSLERDYYEQYF. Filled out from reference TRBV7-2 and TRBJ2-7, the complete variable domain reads GAGVSQSPSNKVTEKGKDVELRCDPISGHTALYWYRQSLGQGLEFLIYFQGNSAPDKSGLPSDRFSAERTGGSVSTLTIQRTQQEDSAVYLCASSLERDYYEQYFGPGTRLTVT.

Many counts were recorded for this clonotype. DNA of the CDR3: TGTGCCAGCACCTTTTTGTGGGGAAATAATTCACCCCTCCACTTT. This gives the protein CASTFLWGNNSPLHF. The chain recombines TRBV6-5 with TRBJ1-6; D remains unclear. V lost 7 bases and J lost 5, with 15 bases in between. This CDR3 is built from 15 residues. Per germline, CDR1 MNHEY and CDR2 SVGAGI.

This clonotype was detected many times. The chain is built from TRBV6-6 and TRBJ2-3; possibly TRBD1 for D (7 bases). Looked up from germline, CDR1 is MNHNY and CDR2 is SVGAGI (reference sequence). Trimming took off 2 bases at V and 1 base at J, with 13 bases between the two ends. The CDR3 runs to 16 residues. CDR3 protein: CASSYPRGTGTDTQYF. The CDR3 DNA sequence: TGTGCCAGCAGTTACCCACGGGGGACAGGCACAGATACGCAGTATTTT.

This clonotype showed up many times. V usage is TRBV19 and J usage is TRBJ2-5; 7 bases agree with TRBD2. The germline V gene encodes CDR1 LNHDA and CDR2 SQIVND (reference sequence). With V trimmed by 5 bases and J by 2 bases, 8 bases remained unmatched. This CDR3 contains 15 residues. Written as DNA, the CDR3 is TGTGCCAGTAGTTTATCCCTAGCGGTACAAGAGACCCAGTACTTC. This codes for CASSLSLAVQETQYF.

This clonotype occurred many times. CDR3 loop: CSAHAPGTREQYF. The CDR3 region has the DNA TGCAGCGCTCACGCCCCCGGGACGCGGGAGCAGTACTTC. V usage is TRBV29-1 and J usage is TRBJ2-7, with D perhaps matching TRBD1 or TRBD2 (5 bases each). Germline assignment: CDR1 SQVTM and CDR2 ANQGSEA. Trimming took off 7 bases at V and 7 bases at J, with 20 bases between the two ends. CDR3 length equals 13 residues.

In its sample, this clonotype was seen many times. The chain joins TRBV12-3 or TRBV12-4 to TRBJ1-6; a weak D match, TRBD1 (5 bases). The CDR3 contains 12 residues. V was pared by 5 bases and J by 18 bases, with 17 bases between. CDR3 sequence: CASSVDTARAHF. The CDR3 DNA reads TGTGCCAGCAGTGTGGACACCGCTCGGGCCCACTTT.

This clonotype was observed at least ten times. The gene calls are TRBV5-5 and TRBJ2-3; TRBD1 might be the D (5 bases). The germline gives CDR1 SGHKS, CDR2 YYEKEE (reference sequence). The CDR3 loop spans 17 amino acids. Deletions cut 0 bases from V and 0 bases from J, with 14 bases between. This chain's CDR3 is CASSLAVTGWSTDTQYF. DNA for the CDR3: TGTGCCAGCAGCTTGGCCGTTACAGGTTGGAGCACAGATACGCAGTATTTT.

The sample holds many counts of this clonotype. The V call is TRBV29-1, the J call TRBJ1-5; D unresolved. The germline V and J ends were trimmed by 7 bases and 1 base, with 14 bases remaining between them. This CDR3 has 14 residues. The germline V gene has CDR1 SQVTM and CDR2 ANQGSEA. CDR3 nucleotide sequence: TGCAGCGACCCCTCGGGGATCAGCAATCAGCCCCAGCATTTT. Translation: CSDPSGISNQPQHF.

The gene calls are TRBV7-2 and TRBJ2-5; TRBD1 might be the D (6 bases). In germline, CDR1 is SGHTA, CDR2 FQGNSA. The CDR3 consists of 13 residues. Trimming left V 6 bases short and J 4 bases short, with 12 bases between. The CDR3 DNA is TGTGCCAGCAGAACAGGGTGGGCAGAGACCCAGTACTTC. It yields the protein CASRTGWAETQYF.